Sequencing of this T cell receptor (beta chain) was carried out in a study of blood T cell repertoires in COVID-19. Study overall: Sample material is recorded as cDNA or gDNA derived from T cells, B-cell-depleted T cells, or PBMCs.

This CDR3 is built from 17 residues. The ends lost 2 bases at V and 3 bases at J; junction bases unmatched: 12. CDR1 is SGHDT and CDR2 is YYEEEE in the germline V gene. TCRdb's table, derived via immunoSEQ multiplex PCR, lists solely in-frame clones and lacks some. The table includes 130,000 or so clones, almost 85% detected once. The chain recombines TRBV5-6 with TRBJ2-3, with 7 nucleotides matching TRBD2. The sample was peripheral blood. The sequence was collected from a human donor in a cohort sampled during active COVID-19. The CDR3 loop is CASSFPGSGVGTDTQYF. Written as DNA, the CDR3 is TGTGCCAGCAGCTTTCCCGGAAGCGGGGTAGGGACAGATACGCAGTATTTT.